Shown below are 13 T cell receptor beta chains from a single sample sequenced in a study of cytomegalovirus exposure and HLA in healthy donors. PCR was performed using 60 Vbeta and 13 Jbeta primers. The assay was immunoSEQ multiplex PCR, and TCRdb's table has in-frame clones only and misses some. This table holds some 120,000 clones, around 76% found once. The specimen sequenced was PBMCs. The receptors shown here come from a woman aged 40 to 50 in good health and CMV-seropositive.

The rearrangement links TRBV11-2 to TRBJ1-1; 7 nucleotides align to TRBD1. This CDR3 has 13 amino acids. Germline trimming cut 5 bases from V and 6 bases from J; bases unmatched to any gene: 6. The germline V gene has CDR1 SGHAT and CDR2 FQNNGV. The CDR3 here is CASSKTGVPEAFF. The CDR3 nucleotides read TGTGCCAGCAGCAAAACAGGGGTCCCTGAAGCTTTCTTT.

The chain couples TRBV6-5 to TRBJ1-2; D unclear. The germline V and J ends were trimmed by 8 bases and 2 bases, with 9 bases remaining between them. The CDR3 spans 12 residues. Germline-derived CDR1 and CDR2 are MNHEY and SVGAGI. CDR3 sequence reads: CASRGPNYGYTF. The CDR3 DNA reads TGTGCCAGCCGAGGGCCCAACTATGGCTACACCTTC.

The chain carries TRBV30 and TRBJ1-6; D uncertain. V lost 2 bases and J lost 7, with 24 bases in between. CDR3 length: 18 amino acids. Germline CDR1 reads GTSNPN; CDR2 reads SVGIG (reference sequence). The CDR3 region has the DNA TGTGCCTGGAGTAAGGCCTGGGGTGACGGGGAGAGGAATTCACCCCTCCACTTT. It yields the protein CAWSKAWGDGERNSPLHF.

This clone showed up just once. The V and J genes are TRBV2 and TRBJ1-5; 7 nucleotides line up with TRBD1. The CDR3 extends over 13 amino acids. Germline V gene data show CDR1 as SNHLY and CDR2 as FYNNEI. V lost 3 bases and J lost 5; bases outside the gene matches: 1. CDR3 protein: CASSDTGDQPQHF. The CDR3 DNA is TGTGCCAGCAGTGACACAGGGGATCAGCCCCAGCATTTT.

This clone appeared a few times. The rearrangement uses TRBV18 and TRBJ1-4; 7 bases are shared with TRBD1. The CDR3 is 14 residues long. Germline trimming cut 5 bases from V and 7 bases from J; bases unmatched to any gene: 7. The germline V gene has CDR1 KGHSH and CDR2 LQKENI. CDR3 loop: CASSAGTVGEKLFF. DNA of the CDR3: TGTGCCAGCTCAGCCGGGACAGTAGGTGAAAAACTGTTTTTT.

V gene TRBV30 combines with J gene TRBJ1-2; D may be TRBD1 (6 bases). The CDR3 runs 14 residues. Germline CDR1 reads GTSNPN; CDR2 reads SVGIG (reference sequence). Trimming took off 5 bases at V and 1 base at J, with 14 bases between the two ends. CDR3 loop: CAWEDRTRNYGYTF. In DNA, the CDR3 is TGTGCCTGGGAAGACAGGACCCGTAACTATGGCTACACCTTC.

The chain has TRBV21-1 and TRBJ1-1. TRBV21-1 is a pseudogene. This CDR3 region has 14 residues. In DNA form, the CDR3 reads TGTGCCAGCAGCAAAGGAGAGGCAAACACTGAAGCTTTCTTT. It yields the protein CASSKGEANTEAFF.

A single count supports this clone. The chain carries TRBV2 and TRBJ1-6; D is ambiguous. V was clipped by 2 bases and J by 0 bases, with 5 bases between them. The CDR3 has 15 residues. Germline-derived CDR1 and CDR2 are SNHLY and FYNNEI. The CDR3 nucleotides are TGTGCCAGCAGTGAACTCAGCTCCTATAATTCACCCCTCCACTTT. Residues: CASSELSSYNSPLHF.

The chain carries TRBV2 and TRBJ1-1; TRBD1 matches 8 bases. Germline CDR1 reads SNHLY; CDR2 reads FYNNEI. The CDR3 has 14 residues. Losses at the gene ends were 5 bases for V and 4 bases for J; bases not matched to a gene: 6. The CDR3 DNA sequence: TGTGCCAGCAGTTTCCGACAGGGGCGCACTGAAGCTTTCTTT. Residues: CASSFRQGRTEAFF.

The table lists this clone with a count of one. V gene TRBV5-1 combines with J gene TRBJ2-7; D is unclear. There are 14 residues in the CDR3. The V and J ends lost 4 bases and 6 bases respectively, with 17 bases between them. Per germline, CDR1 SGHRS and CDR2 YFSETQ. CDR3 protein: CASSPGSVGLEQYF. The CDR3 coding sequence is TGCGCCAGCAGCCCCGGTTCAGTGGGCCTCGAGCAGTACTTC.

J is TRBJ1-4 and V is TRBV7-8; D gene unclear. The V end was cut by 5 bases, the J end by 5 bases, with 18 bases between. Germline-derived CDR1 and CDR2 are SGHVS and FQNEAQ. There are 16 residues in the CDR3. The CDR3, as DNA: TGTGCCAGCAGCGAGTCCGCGTCCAGGATCAATGAAAAACTGTTTTTT. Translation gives CASSESASRINEKLFF.

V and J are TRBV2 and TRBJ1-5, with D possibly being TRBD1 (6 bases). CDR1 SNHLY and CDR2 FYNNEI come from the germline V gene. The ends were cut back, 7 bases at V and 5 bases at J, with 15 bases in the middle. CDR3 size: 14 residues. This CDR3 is CASTQTTGHQPQHF. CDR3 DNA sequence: TGTGCCAGCACCCAGACGACAGGCCATCAGCCCCAGCATTTT.

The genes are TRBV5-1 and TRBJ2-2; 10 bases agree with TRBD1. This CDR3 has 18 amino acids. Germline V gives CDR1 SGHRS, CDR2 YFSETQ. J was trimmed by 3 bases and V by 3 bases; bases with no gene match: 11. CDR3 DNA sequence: TGCGCCAGCAGCTACCTGGGACAGGGGTCTCGAGACACCGGGGAGCTGTTTTTT. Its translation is CASSYLGQGSRDTGELFF. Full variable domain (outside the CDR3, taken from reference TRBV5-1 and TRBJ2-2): KAGVTQTPRYLIKTRGQQVTLSCSPISGHRSVSWYQQTPGQGLQFLFEYFSETQRNKGNFPGRFSGRQFSNSRSEMNVSTLELGDSALYLCASSYLGQGSRDTGELFFGEGSRLTVL.